This T cell receptor (beta chain) was recorded in a study of identifying expanded T cells in peripheral blood. Whole-study findings and limits: Clone count variance between approximately 2-week samples rose with total template count. Approximately 1.1 clones differed between technical replicates, versus about 17 and 20 over time.

TCRdb's copy holds only in-frame clones and misses some; the assay was immunoSEQ multiplex PCR. Of 130,000 or so clones in the sample, around four fifths were seen once. As regards this clone: The antigen remains undetermined.

The CDR3 totals 14 residues. Germline CDR1 is SGHAT and CDR2 is FQNNGV. With 3 bases removed from V and 3 bases from J, the gap between germline ends came to 11 bases. No infections or other immune events were documented during collection. The rearrangement uses TRBV11-2 and TRBJ1-1, with D hard to call. Material for sequencing was blood. This sequence was found in a person between 18 and 75 years old in good health. CDR3: CASSLRAGYTEAFF. The DNA of the CDR3 is TGTGCCAGCAGCTTGCGCGCGGGGTACACTGAAGCTTTCTTT.